This TCR beta chain was observed in a study of Ad26.COV2.S vaccination and SARS-CoV-2 variants. Treatment specified: roughly 19 received Ad26.COV2.S at low or high dose, single or two shots; a few received placebo; per-sample allocation not given. Sampling occurred on day 63 after the first vaccine or placebo injection. Produced via immunoSEQ multiplex PCR; TCRdb's table is partial and in-frame only. The table lists about 480,000 clones, approximately 88% of them singletons. The material sequenced was peripheral blood, taken in a trial of Ad26.COV2.S vaccine versus placebo. The receptor comes from a person between 18 and 59 years old who received the Ad26.COV2.S COVID-19 vaccine or a placebo.

Here the CDR3 reads CASSAGDTQYF. The CDR3, as DNA: TGTGCCAGCTCGGCGGGCGATACGCAGTATTTT. This chain links TRBV18 with TRBJ2-3, with D possibly TRBD2 on 5 matching bases. Germline assignment: CDR1 KGHSH and CDR2 LQKENI. The germline V and J ends were trimmed by 6 bases and 6 bases, with 7 bases remaining between them. The CDR3 extends over 11 amino acids. The full variable domain, rest sourced from reference TRBV18 and TRBJ2-3, is NAGVMQNPRHLVRRRGQEARLRCSPMKGHSHVYWYRQLPEEGLKFMVYLQKENIIDESGMPKERFSAEFPKEGPSILRIQQVVRGDSAAYFCASSAGDTQYFGPGTRLTVL.